This T cell receptor beta chain was documented in a study of OX40 agonist ivuxolimab in advanced cancers. Study as a whole: Patients in the trial were receiving intravenous ivuxolimab every 2 weeks, at doses of 0.01 to 10 mg/kg. Prior checkpoint blockade (anti-PD-1, anti-PD-L1 or anti-CTLA-4) was permitted; under 50% had it. Partial responses occurred in Three dose-escalation patients, one with hepatocellular carcinoma and two with cutaneous melanoma.

Study results and limitations: Some nonresponders likewise displayed low normalized T-cell clonal expansion.

The CDR3 length is 17 residues. Germline CDR1 MNHEY, CDR2 SMNVEV (reference sequence). V lost 0 bases and J lost 1; bases outside the gene matches: 4. Repertoires were generated with immunoSEQ multiplex PCR, while TCRdb's copy carries only in-frame clones and drops some. Of over 9,500 clones in the sample, roughly 71% are singletons; the top ten hold 28%. About this clone: Its specificity is unknown.

The receptor was derived from an adult with an advanced solid tumor such as melanoma, head and neck, liver or kidney cancer. The rearrangement uses TRBV27 and TRBJ2-7, with 12 bases lining up with TRBD2. The source was CD4+ or CD8+ T cells sorted from blood, collected in a trial of the OX40 agonist ivuxolimab. This CDR3 reads CASSLSAGTSGSYEQYF. The CDR3 DNA sequence: TGTGCCAGCAGTTTATCCGCAGGGACTAGCGGGTCCTACGAGCAGTACTTC.